The clone carrying this TCR beta chain was seen ten or more times. Its antigen is unknown. Study observations and caveats: Tumor memory CD4+ T cell TCR gene usage was found to cluster with blood and lymph node memory CD4+ cells and with lymph node naive CD4+ cells. Greatest tumor Treg TCR overlap was with tumor naive CD4+ cells.

Constant-region reverse primers amplified full-length variable regions, followed by semi-nested Nested Universal Primer A PCR. TCRdb fed the 5' RACE reads into MiXCR, producing one record per CDR3 protein. This table holds some 30,000 distinct CDR3 sequences, about a quarter found once. The CDR3 length is 14 residues. The V gene lost 4 bases and the J gene lost 4 bases, with 13 bases spanning the gap. Germline CDR1 SNHLY, CDR2 FYNNEI. CD25-based Treg depletion was applied to purified naive CD4+ T cells. This rearrangement joins TRBV2 to TRBJ1-2, with D perhaps TRBD1 (5 bases). The specimen was naive CD4+ T cells sorted from a lymph node. As for subset: naive CD4+ T cells, CD4+CD45RA+CD25-. The clonotype comes from a female donor with breast cancer. DNA of the CDR3: TGTGCCAGCAGTGGACAGAGAGCGGGCTATGGCTACACCTTC. Residues: CASSGQRAGYGYTF.